Each of the 30 T cell receptor beta chains below was sequenced from the same sample in a study of T cells after yellow fever vaccination. TCRdb fed the 5' RACE reads into MiXCR, producing one record per CDR3 protein. The sample contains under 150,000 distinct CDR3 sequences, more than 6% of which appear only once. Material: CD4+ T cells sorted from PBMCs, obtained 5 days after the yellow fever booster vaccination. These receptors were taken from a man aged 30 to 39 who received the YFV17D yellow fever vaccine.

This clonotype was seen repeatedly, ten times or more. V is TRBV5-1 and J is TRBJ2-2, with D tentatively TRBD1 (6 bases). The germline V gene has CDR1 SGHRS and CDR2 YFSETQ. The CDR3 extends over 17 amino acids. The V end was cut by 0 bases, the J end by 5 bases, with 17 bases between. The CDR3 loop is CASSLGPETGDTGELFF. The CDR3 region has the DNA TGCGCCAGCAGCTTGGGCCCAGAGACAGGAGATACCGGGGAGCTGTTTTTT.

This clonotype was seen repeatedly, ten times or more. The chain carries TRBV5-6 and TRBJ2-7; 11 bases map to TRBD1. This CDR3 region has 16 residues. Germline values: CDR1 SGHDT, CDR2 YYEEEE. Germline trimming cut 4 bases from V and 3 bases from J; bases unmatched to any gene: 9. CDR3 DNA sequence: TGTGCCAGCAGCCACGGCGCGGGGACAGGGGGCTACGAGCAGTACTTC. Amino acid sequence: CASSHGAGTGGYEQYF.

Note on this clonotype: The DNA is omitted, as the CDR3 cannot be located on it reliably, and the CDR3 follows TCRdb's listing. The chain has TRBV7-5 and TRBJ2-3. TRBV7-5 is shown as a pseudogene. The CDR3 adds up to 17 amino acids, both ends counted. CDR3 region: CSCASSKEVISTDTQYF.

The rearrangement joins TRBV7-9 to TRBJ2-4, with unresolved D. The CDR3 runs 13 residues. Germline-derived CDR1 and CDR2 are SEHNR and FQNEAQ (reference sequence). V lost 2 bases to trimming and J lost 9 bases, with 11 bases between them. CDR3: CASSLIEVGIQYF. The CDR3 DNA is TGTGCCAGCAGCTTAATTGAGGTTGGCATTCAGTACTTC.

As to this clonotype: At one end the junction does not follow the germline gene, possibly because of a read error. This chain joins TRBV3-1 and TRBJ2-1, with 9 positions matching TRBD2. CDR3 length: 15 amino acids. CDR1 LGHDT and CDR2 YNNKEL come from the germline V gene (reference sequence). The CDR3 DNA sequence: TGTGCCAGCAGTTTAGCGGGAGCTGGCTACTATGAGCAGTTCTTC. Residues: CASSLAGAGYYEQFF.

This clonotype has at least ten counts. The J gene is TRBJ2-7, the V gene TRBV10-3; 12 positions match TRBD1. V lost 6 bases and J lost 5; bases outside the gene matches: 5. This CDR3 comprises 14 residues. Germline V CDR1 and CDR2: ENHRY, SYGVKD. The CDR3 sequence is CAIRKGQGADEQYF. CDR3 nucleotide sequence: TGTGCCATCAGAAAGGGACAGGGGGCCGACGAGCAGTACTTC.

The sample holds a few counts of this clonotype. The chain recombines TRBV20-1 with TRBJ1-1, with 9 bases aligning to TRBD1. There are 12 residues in the CDR3. V shed 7 bases, J shed 4 bases, and the junction held 4 bases outside the gene matches. From germline, CDR1 is DFQATT and CDR2 SNEGSKA (reference sequence). The CDR3 here is CSGKTGGTEAFF. The CDR3 nucleotides are TGCAGTGGCAAGACAGGGGGCACTGAAGCTTTCTTT.

The genes are TRBV20-1 and TRBJ2-1; weak D call: TRBD2 (5 bases). V was trimmed by 6 bases and J by 14 bases, leaving 20 bases between them. CDR3 length: 12 residues. Per germline, CDR1 DFQATT and CDR2 SNEGSKA (reference sequence). The CDR3 here is CSAISDYLLEFF. In nucleotides, the CDR3 is TGCAGTGCAATATCTGACTACTTGCTCGAGTTCTTC.

This clonotype was found many times. V gene TRBV7-6 combines with J gene TRBJ2-5; D not resolved. Per germline, CDR1 SGHVS and CDR2 FNYEAQ. This CDR3 contains 14 residues. V dropped 0 bases and J dropped 3 bases, with 8 bases sitting between them. CDR3 amino acids: CASSLARIEETQYF. Written as DNA, the CDR3 is TGTGCCAGCAGCTTAGCGAGGATTGAAGAGACCCAGTACTTC. Supplemented by reference TRBV7-6 and TRBJ2-5, the full variable domain reads GAGVSQSPRYKVTKRGQDVALRCDPISGHVSLYWYRQALGQGPEFLTYFNYEAQQDKSGLPNDRFSAERPEGSISTLTIQRTEQRDSAMYRCASSLARIEETQYFGPGTRLLVL.

This clonotype has ten or more counts. V usage is TRBV29-1 and J usage is TRBJ2-5; 7 nucleotides align to TRBD1. From germline, CDR1 is SQVTM and CDR2 ANQGSEA. CDR3 length equals 11 residues. This CDR3 is CRQGPQETQYF. The DNA of the CDR3 is TGCAGACAGGGGCCTCAAGAGACCCAGTACTTC.

Ten or more counts support this clonotype. The chain has TRBV20-1 and TRBJ2-3; D not resolved. V was pared by 1 base and J by 4 bases, with 15 bases between. Germline CDR1 reads DFQATT; CDR2 reads SNEGSKA (reference sequence). This CDR3 has 15 residues. This chain's CDR3 is CSARGGANVADTQYF. CDR3 coding DNA: TGCAGTGCTAGAGGAGGTGCTAATGTGGCAGATACGCAGTATTTT.

Regarding this clonotype: Being one base from a much bigger clone, this may be a read error. The J gene is TRBJ2-5, the V gene TRBV20-1, with D maybe TRBD2 (6 bases). This CDR3 comprises 14 residues. Trimming shortened V by 5 bases and J by 1 base, and 14 bases separated the two germline ends. Germline loops: CDR1 DFQATT, CDR2 SNEGSKA (reference sequence). CDR3 loop: CSARPGGSQETQYF. CDR3 DNA: TGCAGTGCTCGACCTGGGGGGAGCCAAGAGACCCAGTACTTC.

This clonotype was seen only a few times. The chain is built from TRBV7-9 and TRBJ2-5; 9 positions agree with TRBD1. From germline, CDR1 is SEHNR and CDR2 FQNEAQ (reference sequence). V trimming: 5 bases; J trimming: 5 bases; junction bases outside the gene matches: 6. The CDR3 has 14 residues. The CDR3 nucleotides are TGTGCCAGCAGCCCAGGGACAGGGCGGGAGACCCAGTACTTC. Encoded protein: CASSPGTGRETQYF.

This clonotype was observed many times. The chain recombines TRBV2 with TRBJ2-1; 7 bases fit TRBD1. Trimming cost V 7 bases and J 6 bases; bases outside gene matches: 6. Germline values: CDR1 SNHLY, CDR2 FYNNEI. The CDR3 contains 13 residues. In nucleotides, the CDR3 is TGTGCCAGCATCCGAGGGGGCGGCAATGAGCAGTTCTTC. This sequence encodes CASIRGGGNEQFF.

This clonotype was seen many times. The rearrangement links TRBV11-2 to TRBJ1-2, with unresolved D. This CDR3 spans 11 amino acids. Per germline, CDR1 SGHAT and CDR2 FQNNGV. Trimming took off 2 bases at V and 7 bases at J, with 5 bases between the two ends. In DNA, the CDR3 is TGTGCCAGCAGCTTATCCAGTGGCTACACCTTC. Amino acids: CASSLSSGYTF.

At least ten counts were recorded for this clonotype. This rearrangement joins TRBV20-1 to TRBJ2-1; D might be TRBD1 or TRBD2, each matching 5 bases. Trimming shortened V by 2 bases and J by 4 bases, and 12 bases separated the two germline ends. This CDR3 has 14 residues. Germline V CDR1 and CDR2: DFQATT, SNEGSKA (reference sequence). The CDR3 region is CSARMGPGYNEQFF. The DNA of the CDR3 is TGCAGTGCTAGAATGGGACCCGGGTACAATGAGCAGTTCTTC.

This clonotype was recorded at least ten times. CDR3 coding DNA: TGTGCCAGCGGCGCCGATAGATACGAGCAGTACTTC. Amino acids: CASGADRYEQYF. The chain has TRBV7-9 and TRBJ2-7; D ambiguous. Germline CDR1 and CDR2: SEHNR and FQNEAQ (reference sequence). The CDR3 covers 12 residues. V lost 8 bases and J 4 bases, leaving 12 bases between the germline ends.

This clonotype was observed a handful of times. The chain links TRBV5-4 to TRBJ1-1; D is possibly TRBD1 (5 bases). Germline CDR1 is SGHNT and CDR2 is YYREEE (reference sequence). The CDR3 consists of 14 residues. The ends were cut back, 5 bases at V and 4 bases at J, with 15 bases in the middle. The CDR3 DNA reads as TGTGCCAGCAGACCTCCGGGGACGGTCACTGAAGCTTTCTTT. It yields the protein CASRPPGTVTEAFF.

At least ten counts were recorded for this clonotype. The chain is built from TRBV5-1 and TRBJ2-3; no clear D. Trimming stripped 0 bases from V and 2 bases from J, with 7 bases between. This CDR3 is built from 14 residues. CDR1 is SGHRS and CDR2 is YFSETQ in the germline V gene. CDR3 coding DNA: TGCGCCAGCAGCTTGGCCTACACCACAGATACGCAGTATTTT. Protein sequence: CASSLAYTTDTQYF.

This clonotype was detected many times. The chain carries TRBV20-1 and TRBJ2-1, with 12 bases that match TRBD2. Germline values: CDR1 DFQATT, CDR2 SNEGSKA (reference sequence). The CDR3 is made up of 16 amino acids. Unmatched junction bases numbered 13, after V lost 5 bases and J lost 8 bases. CDR3 nucleotides: TGCAGTGCTTATCTGACTAGCGGGAGCAATAGGTATGAGCAGTTCTTC. Translation gives CSAYLTSGSNRYEQFF.

The V call is TRBV20-1, the J call TRBJ2-3, with 14 nucleotides matching TRBD2. The V gene's germline CDR1 is DFQATT and CDR2 SNEGSKA (reference sequence). V dropped 4 bases and J dropped 10; count of bases not matched to a gene: 10. The CDR3 length is 15 residues. The CDR3 sequence: CSATRLAGGLEAQYF. The CDR3 DNA reads TGCAGTGCTACTAGACTAGCGGGAGGGCTTGAGGCGCAGTATTTT.

V and J are TRBV24-1 and TRBJ2-1, with 8 bases fitting TRBD2. The V segment lost 6 bases and the J segment 0 bases; nucleotides outside the gene matches: 3. Per the germline V gene, CDR1 is KGHDR and CDR2 is SFDVKD. The CDR3 is 15 amino acids. CDR3 residues: CATSWSGSSYNEQFF. The CDR3 nucleotides are TGTGCCACCAGTTGGAGCGGGAGCTCCTACAATGAGCAGTTCTTC.

This clonotype was observed a few times. This rearrangement joins TRBV20-1 to TRBJ2-3; a possible D gene is TRBD1 (6 bases). This CDR3 contains 15 residues. Germline V gives CDR1 DFQATT, CDR2 SNEGSKA (reference sequence). V was trimmed by 1 base and J by 1 base, leaving 12 bases between them. The CDR3 region has the DNA TGCAGTGCTAGAGTTGGGTCAGGGGGCACAGATACGCAGTATTTT. As protein: CSARVGSGGTDTQYF.

This clonotype appeared many times. The CDR3 nucleotides are TGTGCCACCAGCAGAGAAAGCGGGCCGAACACCGGGGAGCTGTTTTTT. This encodes CATSRESGPNTGELFF. The chain has TRBV15 and TRBJ2-2, with TRBD2 as a possible D gene (6 bases). Deletions cut 0 bases from V and 0 bases from J, with 8 bases between. The CDR3 totals 16 residues. CDR1 is LNHNV and CDR2 is YYDKDF in the germline V gene (reference sequence).

This clonotype was recorded many times. The rearrangement links TRBV5-1 to TRBJ2-1; the match to TRBD1 covers 8 bases. The CDR3 totals 13 residues. Germline V gives CDR1 SGHRS, CDR2 YFSETQ. The V segment lost 5 bases and the J segment 7 bases; nucleotides outside the gene matches: 5. The CDR3 is CASSGQGWNEQFF. CDR3 nucleotides: TGCGCCAGCAGTGGACAGGGCTGGAATGAGCAGTTCTTC.

This clonotype was seen ten or more times. J is TRBJ2-5 and V is TRBV12-3 or TRBV12-4; D remains ambiguous. Trimming removed 4 bases from V and 4 bases from J, with 7 bases in between. This CDR3 is 12 amino acids long. The CDR3 DNA reads TGTGCCAGCAGTTCCCGAGCAGAGACCCAGTACTTC. It encodes CASSSRAETQYF.

Many counts were recorded for this clonotype. The V call is TRBV4-1, the J call TRBJ2-1; 16 bases agree with TRBD2. The CDR3 is made up of 21 amino acids. Germline V gene data show CDR1 as MGHRA and CDR2 as YSYEKL. J lost 2 bases, V lost 0 bases, and 10 bases had no gene match. The CDR3 spells CASSQDPPGLAGGRTYNEQFF. The CDR3 nucleotides read TGCGCCAGCAGCCAAGACCCCCCGGGACTAGCGGGAGGGCGGACCTACAATGAGCAGTTCTTC.

A remark on this clonotype: A much larger clone lies one base from this, so it may be a read error. This rearrangement joins TRBV7-2 to TRBJ2-5; 7 positions match TRBD2. V shed 5 bases, J shed 0 bases, and the junction held 9 bases outside the gene matches. Per germline, CDR1 SGHTA and CDR2 FQGNSA. CDR3 length: 16 residues. CDR3: CASSRGASGYQETQYF. The CDR3, as DNA: TGTGCCAGCAGCCGTGGGGCTAGCGGATACCAAGAGACCCAGTACTTC.

This clonotype has a count of ten or more. V usage is TRBV19 and J usage is TRBJ2-1; TRBD2 aligns across 11 bases. V shed 5 bases, J shed 0 bases, and the junction held 6 bases outside the gene matches. Germline V lookup: CDR1 LNHDA, CDR2 SQIVND (reference sequence). This CDR3 comprises 17 residues. The CDR3 sequence is CASSGGGLAGSYNEQFF. The CDR3 nucleotides are TGTGCCAGTAGTGGGGGTGGACTAGCGGGCTCCTACAATGAGCAGTTCTTC.

This clonotype has a count of ten or more. V gene TRBV12-3 or TRBV12-4 combines with J gene TRBJ2-2, with D unresolved. Trimming pared 6 bases from V and 8 bases from J, leaving 10 bases between. There are 12 residues in the CDR3. The CDR3 nucleotides are TGTGCCAGCAGCCCGGTAGTGGGGGAGCTGTTTTTT. Its protein is CASSPVVGELFF.